This TCR beta chain was sequenced in a study of technical replicates of blood from a few donors. Clones were read by immunoSEQ multiplex PCR, and TCRdb kept only the in-frame ones, dropping some. The sample lists approximately 89,000 clones; around 94% were seen once. CDR1 SGHNT and CDR2 YYREEE come from the germline V gene (reference sequence). Trimming cost V 6 bases and J 4 bases, with 7 bases left between them. The CDR3 is made up of 11 amino acids. The chain joins TRBV5-4 to TRBJ1-2; D is unclear. The sequencing input was T cells isolated from PBMCs. The TCR was taken from a human donor in good health. The DNA for the CDR3 is TGTGCCAGCAAAGAGAGCTATGGCTACACCTTC. Protein: CASKESYGYTF.